This T cell receptor beta chain stems from a study of identifying expanded T cells in peripheral blood. Broader study findings: Clone count variance between roughly 2-week samples rose with total template count. Technical replicates showed around 1.2 changed clones; roughly two weeks around 15; four weeks 19.

A remark on this clone: As yet, its antigen is unknown.

During the collection period, no donor immune events like infections were recorded. The germline gives CDR1 SGHRS, CDR2 YFSETQ. V shed 0 bases and J 5 bases; nucleotides not matched to a gene: 14. CDR3 length: 17 amino acids. The data were produced by immunoSEQ multiplex PCR, yet TCRdb's version contains in-frame clones alone and is incomplete. The sample includes about 100,000 clones, more than 70% of them seen just once. Material for sequencing was blood. The receptor's source is a person aged 18 to 75 in good health. The chain links TRBV5-1 to TRBJ2-7; TRBD1 matches at 7 bases. This CDR3 reads CASSLDFSRQGTDEQYF. In DNA, the CDR3 is TGCGCCAGCAGCTTGGATTTTTCGAGACAGGGAACGGACGAGCAGTACTTC.